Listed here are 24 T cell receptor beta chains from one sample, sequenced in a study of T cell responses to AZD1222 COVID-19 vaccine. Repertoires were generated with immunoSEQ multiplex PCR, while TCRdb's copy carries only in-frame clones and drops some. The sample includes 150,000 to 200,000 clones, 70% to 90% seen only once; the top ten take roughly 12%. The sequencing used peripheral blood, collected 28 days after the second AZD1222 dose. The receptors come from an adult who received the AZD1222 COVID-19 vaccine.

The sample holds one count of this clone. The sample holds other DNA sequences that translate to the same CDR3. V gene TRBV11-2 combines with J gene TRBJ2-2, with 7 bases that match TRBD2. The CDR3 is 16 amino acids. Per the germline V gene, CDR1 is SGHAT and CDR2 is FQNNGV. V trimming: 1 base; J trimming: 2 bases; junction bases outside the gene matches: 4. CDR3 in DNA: TGTGCCAGCAGCTTAGTTTCGGGGGGTAACACCGGGGAGCTGTTTTTT. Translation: CASSLVSGGNTGELFF.

The CDR3 DNA reads TGTGCCAGCAGCTTCTCCGGGACAGTGAACACTGAAGCTTTCTTT. This codes for CASSFSGTVNTEAFF. V gene TRBV9 combines with J gene TRBJ1-1; the match to TRBD1 covers 7 bases. Germline values: CDR1 SGDLS, CDR2 YYNGEE. Trimming removed 4 bases from V and 0 bases from J; junction bases left unmatched: 6. The CDR3 is 15 amino acids.

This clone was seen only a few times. For the CDR3, the DNA is TGTGCCAGCAGCCAAGTCCAGGGGAGATCACCCCTCCACTTT. This sequence encodes CASSQVQGRSPLHF. The V and J genes are TRBV14 and TRBJ1-6, with D tentatively TRBD1 (6 bases). Trimming took off 1 base at V and 10 bases at J, with 11 bases between the two ends. Germline loops: CDR1 SGHDN, CDR2 FVKESK. The CDR3 runs to 14 residues.

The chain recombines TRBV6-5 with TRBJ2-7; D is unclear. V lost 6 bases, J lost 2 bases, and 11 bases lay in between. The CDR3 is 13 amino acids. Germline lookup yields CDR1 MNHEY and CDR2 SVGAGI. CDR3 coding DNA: TGTGCCAGCAGATCCCAGAAAGCCTACGAGCAGTACTTC. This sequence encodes CASRSQKAYEQYF.

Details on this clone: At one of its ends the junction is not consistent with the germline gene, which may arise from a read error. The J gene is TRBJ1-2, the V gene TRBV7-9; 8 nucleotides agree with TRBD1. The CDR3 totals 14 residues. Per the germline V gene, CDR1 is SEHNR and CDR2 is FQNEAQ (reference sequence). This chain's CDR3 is CASSLGTGNSGYTF. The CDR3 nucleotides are TGTGCCAGCAGCTTAGGGACAGGGAACTCTGGCTACACCTTC.

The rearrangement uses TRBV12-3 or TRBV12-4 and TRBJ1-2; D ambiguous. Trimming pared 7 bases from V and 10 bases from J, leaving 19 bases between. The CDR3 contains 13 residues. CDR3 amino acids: CASNPGPGRVYTF. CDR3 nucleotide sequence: TGTGCCAGCAATCCGGGCCCGGGCCGGGTCTACACCTTC.

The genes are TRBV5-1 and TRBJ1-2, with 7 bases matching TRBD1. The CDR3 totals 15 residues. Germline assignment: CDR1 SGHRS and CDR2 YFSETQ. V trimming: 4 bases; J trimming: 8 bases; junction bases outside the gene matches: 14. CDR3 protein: CASSASRDRIGGYTF. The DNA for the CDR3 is TGCGCCAGCAGCGCGTCCCGGGACAGAATTGGCGGCTACACCTTC.

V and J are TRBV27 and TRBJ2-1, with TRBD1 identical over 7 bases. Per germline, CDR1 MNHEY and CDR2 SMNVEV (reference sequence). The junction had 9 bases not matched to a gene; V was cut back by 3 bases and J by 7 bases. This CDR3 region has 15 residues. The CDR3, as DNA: TGTGCCAGCAGTTTCCTCGCAACACAGGGGAATGAGCAGTTCTTC. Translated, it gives CASSFLATQGNEQFF.

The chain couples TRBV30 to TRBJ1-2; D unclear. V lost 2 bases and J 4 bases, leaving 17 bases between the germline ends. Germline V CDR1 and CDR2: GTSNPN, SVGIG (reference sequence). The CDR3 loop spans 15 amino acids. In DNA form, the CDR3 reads TGTGCCTGGAGTCGAGACCGGGGAGAGAGCTATGGCTACACCTTC. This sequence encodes CAWSRDRGESYGYTF. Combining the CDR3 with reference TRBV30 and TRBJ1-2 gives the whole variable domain SQTIHQWPATLVQPVGSPLSLECTVEGTSNPNLYWYRQAAGRGLQLLFYSVGIGQISSEVPQNLSASRPQDRQFILSSKKLLLSDSGFYLCAWSRDRGESYGYTFGSGTRLTVV.

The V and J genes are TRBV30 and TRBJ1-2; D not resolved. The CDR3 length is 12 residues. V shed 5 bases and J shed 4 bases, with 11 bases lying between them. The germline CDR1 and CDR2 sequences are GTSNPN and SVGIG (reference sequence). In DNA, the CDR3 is TGTGCCTGGGAAAAGACCGGCTATGGCTACACCTTC. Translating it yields CAWEKTGYGYTF.

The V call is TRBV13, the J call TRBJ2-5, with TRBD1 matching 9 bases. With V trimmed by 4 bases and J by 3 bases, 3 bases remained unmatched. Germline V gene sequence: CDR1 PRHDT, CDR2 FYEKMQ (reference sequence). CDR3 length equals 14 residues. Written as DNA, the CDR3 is TGTGCCAGCAGCTGGACAGGGGAAGAAGAGACCCAGTACTTC. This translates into CASSWTGEEETQYF.

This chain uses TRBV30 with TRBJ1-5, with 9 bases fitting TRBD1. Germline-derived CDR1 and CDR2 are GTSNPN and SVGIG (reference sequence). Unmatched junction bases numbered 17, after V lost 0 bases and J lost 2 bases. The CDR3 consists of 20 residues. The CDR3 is CAWSVRFGTGRGIGNQPQHF. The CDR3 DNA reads TGTGCCTGGAGTGTACGATTCGGGACAGGGAGGGGAATTGGCAATCAGCCCCAGCATTTT.

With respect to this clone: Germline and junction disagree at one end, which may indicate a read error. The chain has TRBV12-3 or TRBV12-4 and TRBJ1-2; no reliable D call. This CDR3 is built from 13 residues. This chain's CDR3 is CASSLGGRSGYTF. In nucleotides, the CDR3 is TGTGCCAGCAGCTTAGGCGGTAGGTCCGGCTACACCTTC.

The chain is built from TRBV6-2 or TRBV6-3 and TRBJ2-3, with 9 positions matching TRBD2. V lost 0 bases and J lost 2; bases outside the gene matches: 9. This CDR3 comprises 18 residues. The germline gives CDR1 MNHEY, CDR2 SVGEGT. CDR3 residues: CASSYSPTSGSFTDTQYF. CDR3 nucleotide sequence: TGTGCCAGCAGTTACTCCCCGACTAGCGGTTCTTTCACAGATACGCAGTATTTT.

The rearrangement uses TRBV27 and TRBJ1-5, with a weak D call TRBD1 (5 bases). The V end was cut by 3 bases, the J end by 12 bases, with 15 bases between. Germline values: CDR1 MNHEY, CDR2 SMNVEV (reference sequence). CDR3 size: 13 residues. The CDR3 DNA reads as TGTGCCAGCAGTTTTGTGGGGCCGTATCTCCAGCATTTT. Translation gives CASSFVGPYLQHF.

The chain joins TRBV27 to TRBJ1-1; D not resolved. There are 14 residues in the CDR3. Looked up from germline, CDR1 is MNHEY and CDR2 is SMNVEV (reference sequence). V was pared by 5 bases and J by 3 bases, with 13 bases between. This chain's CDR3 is CASSRALADTEAFF. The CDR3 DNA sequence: TGTGCCAGCAGTCGGGCTCTCGCCGACACTGAAGCTTTCTTT.

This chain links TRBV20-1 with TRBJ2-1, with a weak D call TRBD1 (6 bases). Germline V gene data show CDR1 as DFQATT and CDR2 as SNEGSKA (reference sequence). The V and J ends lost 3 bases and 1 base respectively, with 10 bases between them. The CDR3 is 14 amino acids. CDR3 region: CSASKTGSYNEQFF. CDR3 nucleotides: TGCAGTGCTAGTAAGACAGGATCCTACAATGAGCAGTTCTTC.

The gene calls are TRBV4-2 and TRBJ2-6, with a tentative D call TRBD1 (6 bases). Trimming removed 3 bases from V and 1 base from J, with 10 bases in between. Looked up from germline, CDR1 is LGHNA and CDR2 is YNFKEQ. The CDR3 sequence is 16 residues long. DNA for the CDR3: TGTGCCAGCAGCCAGGCAGGGGCATCTGGGGCCAACGTCCTGACTTTC. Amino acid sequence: CASSQAGASGANVLTF.

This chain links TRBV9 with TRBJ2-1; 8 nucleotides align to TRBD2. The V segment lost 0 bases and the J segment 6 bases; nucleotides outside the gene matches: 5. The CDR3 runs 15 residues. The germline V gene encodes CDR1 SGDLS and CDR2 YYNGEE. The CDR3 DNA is TGTGCCAGCAGCGTAGGGGCGGGGGGACCCAATGAGCAGTTCTTC. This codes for CASSVGAGGPNEQFF.

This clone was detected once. DNA for the CDR3: TGTGCCAGCAGCTTAGCCCCAGGGCAGGGAAACACCATATATTTT. This encodes CASSLAPGQGNTIYF. The J gene is TRBJ1-3, the V gene TRBV7-8, with D perhaps matching TRBD1 (5 bases). The V gene lost 0 bases and the J gene lost 4 bases, with 10 bases spanning the gap. The V gene's germline CDR1 is SGHVS and CDR2 FQNEAQ. The CDR3 has 15 residues.

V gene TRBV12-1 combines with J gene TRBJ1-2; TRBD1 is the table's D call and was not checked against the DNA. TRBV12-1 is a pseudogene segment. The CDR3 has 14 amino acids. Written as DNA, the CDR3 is TGTGCCAGCAGCTTTATTCAGGCTAACTATGGCTACACCTTC. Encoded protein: CASSFIQANYGYTF.

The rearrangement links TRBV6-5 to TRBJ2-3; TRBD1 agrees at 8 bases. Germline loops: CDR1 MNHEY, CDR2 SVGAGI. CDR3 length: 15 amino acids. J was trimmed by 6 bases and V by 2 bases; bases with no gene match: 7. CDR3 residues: CASSYPRTGMDTQYF. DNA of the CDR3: TGTGCCAGCAGTTACCCCCGGACAGGGATGGATACGCAGTATTTT.

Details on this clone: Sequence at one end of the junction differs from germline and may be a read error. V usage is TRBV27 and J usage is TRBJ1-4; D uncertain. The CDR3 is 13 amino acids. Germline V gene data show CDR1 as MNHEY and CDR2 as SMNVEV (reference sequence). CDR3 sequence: CASSRVPRENLFF. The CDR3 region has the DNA TGTGCCAGCAGCCGAGTCCCTAGGGAAAACCTGTTTTTT.

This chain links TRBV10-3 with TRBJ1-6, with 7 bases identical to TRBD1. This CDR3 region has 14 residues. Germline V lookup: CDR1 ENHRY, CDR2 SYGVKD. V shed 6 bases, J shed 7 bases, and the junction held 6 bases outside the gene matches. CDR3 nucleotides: TGTGCCATCAGAAGGGACAGCTACAATTCACCCCTCCACTTT. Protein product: CAIRRDSYNSPLHF.